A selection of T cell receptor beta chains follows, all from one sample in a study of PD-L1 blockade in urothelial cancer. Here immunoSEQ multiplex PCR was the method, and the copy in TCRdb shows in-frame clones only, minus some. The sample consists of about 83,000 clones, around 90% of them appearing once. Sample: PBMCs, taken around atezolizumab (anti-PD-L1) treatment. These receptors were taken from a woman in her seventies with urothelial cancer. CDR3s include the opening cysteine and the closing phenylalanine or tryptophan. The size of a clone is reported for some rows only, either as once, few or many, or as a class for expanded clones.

CDR3aa: CASRPHGGSTEAFF
abundance: once
v_gene: TRBV28
j_gene: TRBJ1-1

CDR3aa: CASSFFSTGDQPQHF
abundance: -
v_gene: TRBV5-6
j_gene: TRBJ1-5

CDR3aa: CASSLGRTEVNYGYTF
abundance: -
v_gene: TRBV13
j_gene: TRBJ1-2

CDR3aa: CASTPSPIAEAFF
abundance: -
v_gene: TRBV19
j_gene: TRBJ1-1

CDR3aa: CASSIGERNNNEQFF
abundance: -
v_gene: TRBV19
j_gene: TRBJ2-1

CDR3aa: CASSQTPLELYEQYF
abundance: -
v_gene: TRBV4-1
j_gene: TRBJ2-7

CDR3aa: CASSSPAGTTNTGELFF
abundance: few
v_gene: TRBV11-3
j_gene: TRBJ2-2

CDR3aa: CASSFKVERKLVNYGYTF
abundance: -
v_gene: TRBV7-2
j_gene: TRBJ1-2

CDR3aa: CSVVDTGGMNTEAFF
abundance: -
v_gene: TRBV29-1
j_gene: TRBJ1-1

CDR3aa: CASSLAPGQKETQYF
abundance: -
v_gene: TRBV5-1
j_gene: TRBJ2-5

CDR3aa: CASGQGGQPQHF
abundance: -
v_gene: TRBV10-1
j_gene: TRBJ1-5

CDR3aa: CASSFGEDTEAFF
abundance: -
v_gene: TRBV7-6
j_gene: TRBJ1-1

CDR3aa: CASSLRTGDYGYTF
abundance: -
v_gene: TRBV5-1
j_gene: TRBJ1-2

CDR3aa: CAVRTSGGADTQYF
abundance: -
v_gene: TRBV6-5
j_gene: TRBJ2-3

CDR3aa: CASSSGTSGGVRDVEQFF
abundance: -
v_gene: TRBV5-1
j_gene: TRBJ2-1

CDR3aa: CASSPQGATDTQYF
abundance: -
v_gene: TRBV5-1
j_gene: TRBJ2-3

CDR3aa: CASSLTGTGNLYGYTF
abundance: -
v_gene: TRBV28
j_gene: TRBJ1-2

CDR3aa: CASRVTGDEQYF
abundance: -
v_gene: TRBV28
j_gene: TRBJ2-7

CDR3aa: CATGGLDGETQYF
abundance: -
v_gene: TRBV10-3
j_gene: TRBJ2-5

CDR3aa: CASSPGYGNQPQHF
abundance: -
v_gene: TRBV5-1
j_gene: TRBJ1-5